These 9 T cell receptor beta chains originate from one sample sequenced in a study of cytomegalovirus exposure and HLA in healthy donors. PCR amplification relied on 60 Vbeta primers (plus 13 Jbeta primers). Clones were sequenced by immunoSEQ multiplex PCR, and TCRdb holds only the in-frame ones, with some missing. The sample contains around 90,000 clones, around 85% of which appear only once. Material: PBMCs. The receptors were gathered from a man aged 25 to 40 in good health and CMV-seronegative.

The V call is TRBV10-2, the J call TRBJ1-5; D unclear. Germline V gene sequence: CDR1 WSHSY, CDR2 SAAADI. This CDR3 comprises 16 residues. The V gene lost 7 bases and the J gene lost 0 bases, with 16 bases spanning the gap. The CDR3 protein is CASTPRFVNSNQPQHF. The CDR3, as DNA: TGCGCCAGCACTCCCCGGTTTGTTAATAGCAATCAGCCCCAGCATTTT.

The CDR3 loop is CASSQGTGNEQYF. CDR3 coding DNA: TGTGCCAGCTCACAAGGGACAGGGAACGAGCAGTACTTC. The genes are TRBV18 and TRBJ2-7, with 9 positions matching TRBD1. Germline CDR1 is KGHSH and CDR2 is LQKENI. Germline trimming cut 4 bases from V and 5 bases from J; bases unmatched to any gene: 3. The CDR3 spans 13 residues.

The V call is TRBV14, the J call TRBJ1-2; weak D call: TRBD1 (6 bases). The CDR3 loop spans 15 amino acids. Trimming pared 1 base from V and 4 bases from J, leaving 13 bases between. From germline, CDR1 is SGHDN and CDR2 FVKESK. CDR3 loop: CASSQVKAGVYGYTF. The CDR3 coding sequence is TGTGCCAGCAGCCAAGTCAAGGCAGGGGTCTATGGCTACACCTTC.

V and J are TRBV10-3 and TRBJ1-2, with 10 bases fitting TRBD1. With V trimmed by 1 base and J by 7 bases, 6 bases remained unmatched. The germline CDR1 and CDR2 sequences are ENHRY and SYGVKD. This CDR3 comprises 15 residues. The CDR3 spells CAISELTGGVAGYTF. CDR3 coding DNA: TGTGCCATCAGTGAGTTGACAGGGGGCGTAGCTGGCTACACCTTC.

V is TRBV5-1 and J is TRBJ2-2, with D uncertain. The CDR3 sequence is 16 residues long. Germline assignment: CDR1 SGHRS and CDR2 YFSETQ. Trimming pared 2 bases from V and 1 base from J, leaving 12 bases between. CDR3 bases: TGCGCCAGCAGCTTTGGATTCGGCGGGAACACCGGGGAGCTGTTTTTT. As protein: CASSFGFGGNTGELFF.

The chain uses TRBV19 and TRBJ1-2, with D unclear. Trimming stripped 10 bases from V and 8 bases from J, with 17 bases between. CDR3 size: 12 residues. Germline V lookup: CDR1 LNHDA, CDR2 SQIVND (reference sequence). CDR3 region: CATNLPPGGYTF. The CDR3 coding sequence is TGTGCCACTAACCTTCCTCCGGGGGGCTACACCTTC.

The chain combines TRBV6-1 with TRBJ2-7; the D gene is possibly TRBD2 (7 bases). CDR1 MNHNS and CDR2 SASEGT come from the germline V gene. Trimming shortened V by 10 bases and J by 2 bases, and 18 bases separated the two germline ends. This CDR3 has 14 residues. Here the CDR3 reads CATVKGGGPYEQYF. Here the CDR3 DNA reads TGTGCCACCGTAAAGGGGGGGGGCCCCTACGAGCAGTACTTC.

The gene calls are TRBV6-5 and TRBJ2-3, with D hard to call. CDR3 size: 14 residues. Germline values: CDR1 MNHEY, CDR2 SVGAGI. The germline V and J ends were trimmed by 6 bases and 2 bases, with 12 bases remaining between them. The CDR3 DNA is TGTGCCAGCAGACTTACAGTTCTCACAGATACGCAGTATTTT. This codes for CASRLTVLTDTQYF.

The rearrangement uses TRBV6-1 and TRBJ1-1; D call uncertain. Germline assignment: CDR1 MNHNS and CDR2 SASEGT. The CDR3 extends over 14 amino acids. V lost 2 bases and J lost 6, with 13 bases in between. The CDR3 DNA reads TGTGCCAGCAGTGAACTAATGGGTGAGGCTGAAGCTTTCTTT. This sequence encodes CASSELMGEAEAFF.